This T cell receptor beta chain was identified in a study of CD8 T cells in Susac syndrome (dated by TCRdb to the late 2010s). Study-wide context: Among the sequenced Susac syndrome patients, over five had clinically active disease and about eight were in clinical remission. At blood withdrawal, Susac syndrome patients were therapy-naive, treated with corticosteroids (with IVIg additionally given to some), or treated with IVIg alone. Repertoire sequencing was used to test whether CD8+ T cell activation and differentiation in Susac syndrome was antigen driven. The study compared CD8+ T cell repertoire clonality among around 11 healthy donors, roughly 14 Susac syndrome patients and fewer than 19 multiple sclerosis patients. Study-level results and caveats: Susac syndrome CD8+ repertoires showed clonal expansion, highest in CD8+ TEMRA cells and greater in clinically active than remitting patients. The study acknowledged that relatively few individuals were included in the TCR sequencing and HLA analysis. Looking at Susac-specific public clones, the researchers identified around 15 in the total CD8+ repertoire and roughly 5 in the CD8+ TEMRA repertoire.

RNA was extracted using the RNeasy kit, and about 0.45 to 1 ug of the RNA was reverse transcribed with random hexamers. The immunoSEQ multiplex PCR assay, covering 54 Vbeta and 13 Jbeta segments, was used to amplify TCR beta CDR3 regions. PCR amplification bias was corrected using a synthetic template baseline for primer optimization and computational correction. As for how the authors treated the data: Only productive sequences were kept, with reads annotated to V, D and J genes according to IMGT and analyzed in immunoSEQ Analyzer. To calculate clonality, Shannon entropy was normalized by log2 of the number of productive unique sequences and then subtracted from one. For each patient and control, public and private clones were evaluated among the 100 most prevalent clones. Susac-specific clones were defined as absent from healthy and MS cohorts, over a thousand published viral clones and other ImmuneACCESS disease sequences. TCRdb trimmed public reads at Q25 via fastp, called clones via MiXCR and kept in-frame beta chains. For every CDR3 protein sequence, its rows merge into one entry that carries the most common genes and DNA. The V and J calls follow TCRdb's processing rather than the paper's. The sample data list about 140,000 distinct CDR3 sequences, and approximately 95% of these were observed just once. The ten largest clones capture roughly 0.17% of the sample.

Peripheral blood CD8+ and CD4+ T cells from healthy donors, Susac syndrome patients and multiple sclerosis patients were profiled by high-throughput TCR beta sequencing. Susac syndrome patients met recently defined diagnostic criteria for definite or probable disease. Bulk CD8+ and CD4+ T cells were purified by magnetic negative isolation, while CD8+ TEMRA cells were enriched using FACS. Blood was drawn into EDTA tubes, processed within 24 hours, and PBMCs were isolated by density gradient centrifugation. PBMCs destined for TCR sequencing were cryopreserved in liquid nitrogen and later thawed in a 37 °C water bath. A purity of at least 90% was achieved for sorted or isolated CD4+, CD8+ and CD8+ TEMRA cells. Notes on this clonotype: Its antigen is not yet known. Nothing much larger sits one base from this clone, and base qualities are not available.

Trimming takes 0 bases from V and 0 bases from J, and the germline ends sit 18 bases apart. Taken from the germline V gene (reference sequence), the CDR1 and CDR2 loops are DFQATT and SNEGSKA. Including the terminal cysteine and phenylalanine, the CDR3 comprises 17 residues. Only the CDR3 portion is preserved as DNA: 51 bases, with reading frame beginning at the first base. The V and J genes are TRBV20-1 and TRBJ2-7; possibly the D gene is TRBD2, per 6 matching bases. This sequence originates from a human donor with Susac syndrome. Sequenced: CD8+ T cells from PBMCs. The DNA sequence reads TGCAGTGCTAGAGATTTAGGGGCTAGCGAGAGCTCCTACGAGCAGTACTTC. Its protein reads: CSARDLGASESSYEQYF.